The 9 T cell receptor beta chains reported below all come from one sample, sequenced in a study of shared T cell receptors in the human thymus. Profiled with immunoSEQ multiplex PCR; TCRdb holds only in-frame clones, not every one. In the table there are under 850,000 clones, approximately 90% of which are singletons. This same sample was also part of a study on human thymus T cells.

The sequenced sample consisted of thymocytes. Receptor source: a boy younger than two with a congenital heart defect.

On this clone: The same CDR3 arises from other DNA sequences in this sample as well. The J gene is TRBJ2-7, the V gene TRBV5-6, with 10 bases matching TRBD2. This CDR3 spans 13 amino acids. Germline lookup yields CDR1 SGHDT and CDR2 YYEEEE. The trim removed 4 bases at V and 3 bases at J, leaving 1 base unmatched. CDR3 DNA sequence: TGTGCCAGCAGCCCTAGCGGGAGCTACGAGCAGTACTTC. It yields the protein CASSPSGSYEQYF.

CDR3 in DNA: TGTGCCAGCAGCCAAGATGGCCCCCCTAGCGGGACGTTAGAGACCCAGTACTTC. It yields the protein CASSQDGPPSGTLETQYF. The V call is TRBV4-2, the J call TRBJ2-5; the match to TRBD2 covers 9 bases. Germline trimming cut 0 bases from V and 4 bases from J; bases unmatched to any gene: 12. This CDR3 contains 18 residues. Germline V gives CDR1 LGHNA, CDR2 YNFKEQ.

This clone was observed a handful of times. This chain links TRBV30 with TRBJ2-1, with 10 positions matching TRBD2. This CDR3 has 16 residues. V was pared by 3 bases and J by 7 bases, with 12 bases of the junction left unmatched. Germline V lookup: CDR1 GTSNPN, CDR2 SVGIG (reference sequence). The CDR3 nucleotides read TGTGCCTGGAGCCCCCCCCCGACTAGCGGGTTGAATGAGCAGTTCTTC. Its translation: CAWSPPPTSGLNEQFF.

The rearrangement links TRBV9 to TRBJ2-1; TRBD2 is a possible D gene (5 bases). Germline assignment: CDR1 SGDLS and CDR2 YYNGEE. This CDR3 region has 19 residues. V lost 4 bases and J lost 0, with 23 bases in between. CDR3 region: CASSHPNGEKRTSYNEQFF. The CDR3 bases are TGTGCCAGCAGCCACCCGAATGGGGAAAAGCGGACCTCCTACAATGAGCAGTTCTTC.

The chain uses TRBV9 and TRBJ2-5; 9 nucleotides align to TRBD1. The end of the DNA fits TRBJ2-7 better, so the J call may be wrong. CDR3 size: 15 residues. Germline CDR1 and CDR2: SGDLS and YYNGEE. The CDR3 nucleotides read TGTGCCAGCAGCGCCGGGGACAGGGCCTCCTACGAGCAGTACTTC. It yields the protein CASSAGDRASYEQYF.

V and J are TRBV2 and TRBJ1-5; D uncertain. V gave up 0 bases and J gave up 6 bases, with 9 bases separating them. This CDR3 comprises 14 residues. Per the germline V gene, CDR1 is SNHLY and CDR2 is FYNNEI. CDR3 region: CASSEAGRSQPQHF. The CDR3 bases are TGTGCCAGCAGTGAAGCGGGGAGGAGTCAGCCCCAGCATTTT.

CDR3 nucleotide sequence: TGTGCCAGTCGGGACAGAAAGAACACTGAAGCTTTCTTT. Translated, it gives CASRDRKNTEAFF. The chain links TRBV7-8 to TRBJ1-1; 7 nucleotides match TRBD1. CDR1 is SGHVS, CDR2 FQNEAQ, per germline. With V trimmed by 9 bases and J by 1 base, 5 bases remained unmatched. The length of the CDR3 is 13 residues.

The chain joins TRBV6-5 to TRBJ1-5; D is unclear. Germline V lookup: CDR1 MNHEY, CDR2 SVGAGI. The V gene lost 4 bases and the J gene lost 7 bases, with 11 bases spanning the gap. The CDR3 consists of 13 residues. CDR3 DNA sequence: TGTGCCAGCAGTTCCCGGGAAGAACAGCCCCAGCATTTT. Translating gives CASSSREEQPQHF.

The chain has TRBV7-9 and TRBJ1-1; D not resolved. The CDR3 loop spans 12 amino acids. Deletions cut 8 bases from V and 0 bases from J, with 7 bases between. The germline CDR1 and CDR2 sequences are SEHNR and FQNEAQ (reference sequence). The CDR3 sequence: CASGSLNTEAFF. DNA for the CDR3: TGTGCCAGCGGCAGTTTGAACACTGAAGCTTTCTTT.